This passage covers 17 T cell receptor beta chains from one sample sequenced in a study of chemoradiotherapy in HPV16-positive cancers. The assay was immunoSEQ multiplex PCR, and TCRdb's table has in-frame clones only and misses some. Among 6,000 to 9,000 clones listed, over 60% were seen once. This sample was obtained from a patient who underwent chemoradiotherapy. These receptors were obtained from a human donor with HPV-associated anogenital cancer.

The rearrangement uses TRBV14 and TRBJ2-6, with 8 positions matching TRBD1. The CDR3 has 20 amino acids. Germline trimming cut 1 base from V and 0 bases from J; bases unmatched to any gene: 11. CDR1 and CDR2 from the germline V gene are SGHDN and FVKESK. The CDR3: CASSQGIRDRPNSGANVLTF. The CDR3 coding sequence is TGTGCCAGCAGCCAAGGCATCCGGGACAGGCCAAACTCTGGGGCCAACGTCCTGACTTTC.

This clone showed up just a few times. The chain carries TRBV2 and TRBJ1-1, with 7 bases lining up with TRBD1. Per the germline V gene, CDR1 is SNHLY and CDR2 is FYNNEI. The junction had 11 bases not matched to a gene; V was cut back by 2 bases and J by 11 bases. The CDR3 is made up of 14 amino acids. CDR3 DNA: TGTGCCAGCAGTGAATCGGTCTTAGGGGGCGGCGCTTTCTTT. It translates to CASSESVLGGGAFF.

The V call is TRBV7-9, the J call TRBJ1-1, with D possibly being TRBD1 (6 bases). CDR1 and CDR2 from the germline V gene are SEHNR and FQNEAQ (reference sequence). V lost 2 bases and J lost 4, with 17 bases in between. The CDR3 length is 16 residues. This CDR3 is CASSLLVSGGGTEAFF. CDR3 nucleotides: TGTGCCAGCAGCTTATTGGTGTCCGGAGGGGGCACTGAAGCTTTCTTT.

V gene TRBV5-1 combines with J gene TRBJ2-2; 7 nucleotides align to TRBD1. After removal of 1 base from V and 3 bases from J, the junction contained 3 bases not matched to a gene. Germline CDR1 reads SGHRS; CDR2 reads YFSETQ. This CDR3 is built from 15 residues. The CDR3 DNA is TGCGCCAGCAGCTTGTTTACAGGGGACACCGGGGAGCTGTTTTTT. Its protein product is CASSLFTGDTGELFF.

The V gene is TRBV30, the J gene TRBJ1-3, with D tentatively TRBD1 (5 bases). V lost 5 bases and J lost 2, with 13 bases in between. CDR1 GTSNPN and CDR2 SVGIG come from the germline V gene (reference sequence). The CDR3 runs 14 residues. The CDR3 bases are TGTGCCTGGGAACTAGGCAGGGCTGGAAACACCATATATTTT. It is translated as CAWELGRAGNTIYF.

The chain links TRBV11-2 to TRBJ2-7, with D uncertain. The length of the CDR3 is 12 residues. V lost 1 base and J lost 3, with 4 bases in between. CDR1 is SGHAT and CDR2 is FQNNGV in the germline V gene. The CDR3 DNA sequence: TGTGCCAGCAGCTTAGCGAACTACGAGCAGTACTTC. Translated: CASSLANYEQYF.

This clone has a handful of counts. V usage is TRBV11-3 and J usage is TRBJ2-7; 7 nucleotides agree with TRBD1. This CDR3 contains 13 residues. CDR1 is SGHNT and CDR2 is YENEEA in the germline V gene. V lost 5 bases to trimming and J lost 1 base; unmatched junction nucleotides: 2. CDR3 region: CASSPQGSYEQYF. CDR3 nucleotide sequence: TGTGCCAGCAGCCCACAGGGGTCCTACGAGCAGTACTTC.

This clone was seen only once. This sequence joins TRBV28 and TRBJ1-5; 7 bases fit TRBD1. This CDR3 is 17 amino acids long. CDR1 and CDR2 (germline): MDHEN, SYDVKM. Trimming removed 7 bases from V and 6 bases from J; junction bases left unmatched: 18. The CDR3 DNA reads TGTGCCAGCACCTCTAGGGCCGACAGGGAAATAAGTCAGCCCCAGCATTTT. This translates into CASTSRADREISQPQHF.

The chain links TRBV30 to TRBJ1-1; D not certain. The CDR3 has 11 residues. The V and J ends lost 3 bases and 1 base respectively, with 3 bases between them. CDR1 is GTSNPN, CDR2 SVGIG, per germline (reference sequence). The CDR3 sequence is CAWRQNTEAFF. The CDR3 DNA is TGTGCCTGGAGACAGAACACTGAAGCTTTCTTT.

The chain couples TRBV30 to TRBJ1-1; D remains ambiguous. This CDR3 contains 16 residues. The V and J ends lost 0 bases and 0 bases respectively, with 14 bases between them. The germline V gene encodes CDR1 GTSNPN and CDR2 SVGIG (reference sequence). CDR3 bases: TGTGCCTGGAGTGTCGGGCCGGCGCTGATGAACACTGAAGCTTTCTTT. This sequence encodes CAWSVGPALMNTEAFF.

This chain connects TRBV27 to TRBJ2-6; D unresolved. CDR3 length: 13 amino acids. Germline CDR1 reads MNHEY; CDR2 reads SMNVEV (reference sequence). Trimming removed 0 bases from V and 3 bases from J, with 0 bases in between. This CDR3 reads CASSLSGANVLTF. CDR3 DNA sequence: TGTGCCAGCAGTTTATCTGGGGCCAACGTCCTGACTTTC.

In this sample, this clone turned up once. This sequence joins TRBV30 and TRBJ1-3, with D perhaps TRBD1 (6 bases). V gave up 7 bases and J gave up 1 base, with 17 bases separating them. This CDR3 spans 15 amino acids. From germline, CDR1 is GTSNPN and CDR2 SVGIG (reference sequence). The CDR3 DNA reads TGTGCCTCAGCTAGGGGGGCGCATTCTGGAAACACCATATATTTT. This gives the protein CASARGAHSGNTIYF.

This rearrangement joins TRBV2 to TRBJ1-2, with D possibly being TRBD1 (6 bases). Germline-derived CDR1 and CDR2 are SNHLY and FYNNEI. The CDR3 covers 12 residues. Trimming left V 10 bases short and J 6 bases short, with 15 bases between. CDR3 amino acids: CATVTGYHGYTF. Written as DNA, the CDR3 is TGTGCCACGGTCACAGGGTATCATGGCTACACCTTC.

The rearrangement joins TRBV19 to TRBJ1-1, with a tentative D call TRBD1 (5 bases). Germline V gene data show CDR1 as LNHDA and CDR2 as SQIVND (reference sequence). Between the trimmed V and J ends, which lost 6 bases and 0 bases, there was a span of 11 bases. CDR3 size: 14 residues. The CDR3 loop reads CASRVTALNTEAFF. The DNA for the CDR3 is TGTGCCAGTAGGGTGACAGCCTTGAACACTGAAGCTTTCTTT.

This clone was found a few times. The chain employs TRBV9 and TRBJ1-1; 7 bases match TRBD1. Germline trimming cut 0 bases from V and 1 base from J; bases unmatched to any gene: 9. The CDR3 consists of 17 residues. Germline CDR1 SGDLS, CDR2 YYNGEE. In DNA, the CDR3 is TGTGCCAGCAGCGTAGACCCGCCCGGGACAGCGAACACTGAAGCTTTCTTT. Protein sequence: CASSVDPPGTANTEAFF. Full variable domain (remainder filled in from reference TRBV9 and TRBJ1-1): DSGVTQTPKHLITATGQRVTLRCSPRSGDLSVYWYQQSLDQGLQFLIQYYNGEERAKGNILERFSAQQFPDLHSELNLSSLELGDSALYFCASSVDPPGTANTEAFFGQGTRLTVV.

In nucleotides, the CDR3 is TGTGCCAGCAGCCCCCGCGGGTGGCAAGAGACCCAGTACTTC. Residues: CASSPRGWQETQYF. V and J are TRBV9 and TRBJ2-5, with a weak D call TRBD2 (5 bases). The V and J ends lost 4 bases and 2 bases respectively, with 12 bases between them. Germline lookup yields CDR1 SGDLS and CDR2 YYNGEE. This CDR3 spans 14 amino acids.

The DNA of the CDR3 is TGTGCCAGCAGGAGGACAGCACTAGCGACAAACACAGATACGCAGTATTTT. Residues: CASRRTALATNTDTQYF. The rearrangement links TRBV2 to TRBJ2-3; possibly TRBD2 for D (7 bases). The CDR3 spans 17 residues. Germline loops: CDR1 SNHLY, CDR2 FYNNEI. The ends were cut back, 6 bases at V and 2 bases at J, with 21 bases in the middle.